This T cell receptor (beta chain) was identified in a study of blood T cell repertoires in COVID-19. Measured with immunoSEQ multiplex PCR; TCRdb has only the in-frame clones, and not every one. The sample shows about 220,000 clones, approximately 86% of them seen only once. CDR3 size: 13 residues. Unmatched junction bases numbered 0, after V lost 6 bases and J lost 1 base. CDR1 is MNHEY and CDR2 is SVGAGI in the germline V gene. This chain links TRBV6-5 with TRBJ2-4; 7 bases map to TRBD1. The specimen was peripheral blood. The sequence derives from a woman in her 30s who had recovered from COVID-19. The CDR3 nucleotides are TGTGCCAGCAGACAGGGGGCCAAAAACATTCAGTACTTC. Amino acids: CASRQGAKNIQYF.